This T cell receptor (beta chain) originates from a study of T-cell memory formation after mild COVID-19. CDR1 SNHLY and CDR2 FYNNEI come from the germline V gene. V trimming: 5 bases; J trimming: 6 bases; junction bases outside the gene matches: 5. This CDR3 is 14 amino acids long. Many counts were recorded for this clonotype. TCRdb processed the 5' RACE reads anew with MiXCR; each CDR3 protein has one entry. Altogether about 620,000 distinct CDR3 sequences are present, around 17% being singletons, with the ten largest covering around 12%. Sequencing used PBMCs or a T cell subset sorted from them (not recorded which). The V call is TRBV2, the J call TRBJ2-1; 9 bases are a match to TRBD1. The TCR sequence derives from an adult woman who had mild COVID-19 (a few samples of this study predate the infection). Cell type and time point are not known. The CDR3 coding sequence is TGTGCCAGCAGTCCGACAGGGGGTCGCAATGAGCAGTTCTTC. Amino acid sequence: CASSPTGGRNEQFF.